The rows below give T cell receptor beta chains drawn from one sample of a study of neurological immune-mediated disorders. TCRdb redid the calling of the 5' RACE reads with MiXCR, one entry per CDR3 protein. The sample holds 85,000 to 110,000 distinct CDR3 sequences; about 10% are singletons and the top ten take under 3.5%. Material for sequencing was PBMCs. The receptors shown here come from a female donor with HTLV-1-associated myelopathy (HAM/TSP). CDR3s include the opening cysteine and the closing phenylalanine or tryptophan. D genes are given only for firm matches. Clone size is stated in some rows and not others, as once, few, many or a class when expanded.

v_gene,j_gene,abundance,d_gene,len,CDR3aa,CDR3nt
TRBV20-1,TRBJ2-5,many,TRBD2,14,CSLRDYLYQETQYF,TGCAGCCTCCGGGACTACTTGTACCAAGAGACCCAGTACTTC
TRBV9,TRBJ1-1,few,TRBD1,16,CASSRRDRAWDTEAFF,TGTGCCAGCAGCCGCCGGGACAGGGCGTGGGACACTGAAGCTTTCTTT
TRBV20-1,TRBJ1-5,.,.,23,CSARDRTRAAEGPFLHSNQPQHF,TGCAGTGCTAGAGATCGAACGCGTGCGGCGGAGGGACCGTTCCTCCATAGCAATCAGCCCCAGCATTTT
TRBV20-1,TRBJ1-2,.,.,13,CSARVPGFYGYTF,TGCAGTGCTAGAGTGCCGGGTTTCTATGGCTACACCTTC
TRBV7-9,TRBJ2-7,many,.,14,CASSFPGRRGEQYF,TGTGCCAGCAGCTTTCCGGGACGGCGGGGCGAGCAGTACTTC
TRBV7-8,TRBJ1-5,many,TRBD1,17,CASSSFRPGGRSQPQHF,TGTGCCAGCAGCTCCTTTCGGCCAGGGGGAAGGAGCCAGCCCCAGCATTTT
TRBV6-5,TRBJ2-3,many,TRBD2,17,CASSYSWGSGGRDTQYF,TGTGCCAGCAGTTACTCTTGGGGGAGCGGGGGACGAGATACGCAGTATTTT
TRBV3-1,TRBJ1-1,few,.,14,CASSQGWRGTEAFF,TGTGCCAGCAGCCAAGGATGGAGGGGTACTGAAGCTTTCTTT
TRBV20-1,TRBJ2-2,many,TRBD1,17,CSARDPSGTGDTGELFF,TGCAGTGCTAGAGATCCGTCGGGGACAGGGGACACCGGGGAGCTGTTTTTT
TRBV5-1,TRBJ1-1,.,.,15,CASSLVTTLGTEAFF,TGCGCCAGCAGCTTGGTAACCACGCTTGGCACTGAAGCTTTCTTT
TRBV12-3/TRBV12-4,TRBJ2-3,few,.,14,CASSSGSRQDTQYF,TGTGCCAGCAGTTCCGGGTCTCGACAAGATACGCAGTATTTT
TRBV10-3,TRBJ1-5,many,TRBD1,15,CAISDSDRGNQPQHF,TGTGCCATCAGTGATTCGGACAGGGGGAATCAGCCCCAGCATTTT
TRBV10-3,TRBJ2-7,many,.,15,CAISESTIIGYEQYF,TGTGCCATCAGTGAGTCTACGATAATAGGATACGAGCAGTACTTC
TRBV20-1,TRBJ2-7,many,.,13,CSARLDPTYEQYF,TGCAGTGCTAGACTTGACCCCACCTACGAGCAGTACTTC
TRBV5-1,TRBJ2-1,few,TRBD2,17,CASSPAGLYGGANEQFF,TGCGCCAGCAGCCCTGCTGGGTTATACGGGGGGGCCAATGAGCAGTTCTTC
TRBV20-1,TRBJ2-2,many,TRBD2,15,CSARVGRGASGELFF,TGCAGTGCTAGAGTCGGGCGGGGGGCATCCGGGGAGCTGTTTTTT
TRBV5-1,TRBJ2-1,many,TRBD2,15,CASSFGGGSYNEQFF,TGCGCCAGCAGCTTCGGCGGGGGGTCCTACAATGAGCAGTTCTTC
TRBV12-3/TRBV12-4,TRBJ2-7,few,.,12,CASSPDLYEQYF,TGTGCCAGCAGTCCGGACCTCTACGAGCAGTACTTC
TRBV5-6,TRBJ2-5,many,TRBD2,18,CASSGVVGAGVYQETQYF,TGTGCCAGCAGCGGAGTCGTCGGGGCGGGGGTGTACCAAGAGACCCAGTACTTC
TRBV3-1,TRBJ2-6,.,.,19,CASSQGEGRAPSGANVLTF,TGTGCCAGCAGCCAGGGGGAAGGCAGGGCACCCTCTGGGGCCAACGTCCTGACTTTC
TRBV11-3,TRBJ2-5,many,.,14,CASSLPGPGETQYF,TGTGCCAGCAGCTTACCGGGACCTGGGGAGACCCAGTACTTC
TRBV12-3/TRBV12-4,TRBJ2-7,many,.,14,CASSLGTDTYEQYF,TGTGCCAGCAGTTTGGGGACGGACACCTACGAGCAGTACTTC